This TCR beta chain was retrieved from a study of cytomegalovirus exposure and HLA in healthy donors. The wider study: The same platform used for the 666 first-cohort repertoires was also used for the approximately 120 validation repertoires, as a later analysis reported.

V was pared by 4 bases and J by 7 bases, with 4 bases of the junction left unmatched. Germline lookup yields CDR1 MNHEY and CDR2 SMNVEV (reference sequence). The CDR3 totals 13 residues. Assay used: immunoSEQ multiplex PCR; TCRdb lists only in-frame clones, some missing. The sample contains about 120,000 clones, 70% to 90% of which appear only once. Sequencing was done on a sample of PBMCs. This receptor was taken from a woman younger than 45 in good health and CMV-seropositive. The genes are TRBV27 and TRBJ1-5; 7 bases are a match to TRBD1. CDR3 amino acids: CASSYARGQPQHF. Written as DNA, the CDR3 is TGTGCCAGCAGTTACGCCAGGGGGCAGCCCCAGCATTTT.